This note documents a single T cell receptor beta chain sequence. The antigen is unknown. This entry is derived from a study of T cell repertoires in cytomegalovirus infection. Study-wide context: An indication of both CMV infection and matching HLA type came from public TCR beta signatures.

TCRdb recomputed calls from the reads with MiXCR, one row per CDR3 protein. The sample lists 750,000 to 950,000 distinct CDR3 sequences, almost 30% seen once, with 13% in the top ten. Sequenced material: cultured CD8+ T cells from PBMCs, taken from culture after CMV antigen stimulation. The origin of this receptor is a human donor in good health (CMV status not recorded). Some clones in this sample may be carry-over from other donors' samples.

Written as DNA, the CDR3 is TGTGCCAGCAGACCAACGACACAGGGGGCCCACAATGAGCAGTTCTTC. Its translation: CASRPTTQGAHNEQFF. The chain recombines TRBV6-5 with TRBJ2-1; 9 nucleotides line up with TRBD1. CDR1 is MNHEY, CDR2 SVGAGI, per germline. The CDR3 covers 16 residues. V was clipped by 6 bases and J by 5 bases; unmatched bases: 11.